Listed below are T cell receptor beta chains from one sample, sequenced in a study of blood T cell repertoires in COVID-19. Data came from immunoSEQ multiplex PCR; TCRdb stores just in-frame clones and leaves some out. The table shows roughly 360,000 clones, with around 89% occurring only once. Sequencing input: PBMCs or T cells enriched from blood (not recorded which). The receptors shown here come from a woman in her twenties or thirties with acute COVID-19. CDR3s include the opening cysteine and the closing phenylalanine or tryptophan. D genes are given only for firm matches. The size of a clone is reported for some rows only, either as once, few or many, or as a class for expanded clones.

>TRBV3-1/TRBV3-2|14|-|-|TRBJ1-5
CASSQDRGNQPQHF
TGTGCCAGCAGCCAAGATCGGGGCAATCAGCCCCAGCATTTT
>TRBV7-8|15|-|-|TRBJ2-3
CASSPRRVTTDTQYF
TGTGCCAGCAGCCCCCGCAGGGTAACCACAGATACGCAGTATTTT
>TRBV4-2|15|TRBD1|-|TRBJ1-3
CASSLTTGVGNTIYF
TGTGCCAGCAGCCTCACGACAGGGGTTGGAAACACCATATATTTT
>TRBV5-1|14|TRBD1|once|TRBJ2-7
CASSLGTGGREQYF
TGCGCCAGCAGCTTGGGTACAGGGGGACGGGAGCAGTACTTC
>TRBV4-1|16|-|-|TRBJ2-1
CASSQEQAFYDNEQFF
TGCGCCAGCAGCCAAGAACAGGCGTTCTACGACAATGAGCAGTTCTTC
>TRBV2|17|TRBD1|-|TRBJ2-7
CASSELGTGLSRYEQYF
TGTGCCAGCAGTGAATTGGGGACAGGTCTTAGCAGGTACGAGCAGTACTTC
>TRBV12-3/TRBV12-4|13|-|-|TRBJ1-2
CASSFQGGYGYTF
TGTGCCAGCAGTTTCCAGGGTGGGTATGGCTACACCTTC
>TRBV4-2|15|-|-|TRBJ1-2
CASSQEGAGDYGYTF
TGTGCCAGCAGCCAAGAGGGGGCGGGTGACTATGGCTACACCTTC
>TRBV4-3|15|-|-|TRBJ1-1
CASSQDWRGLTEAFF
TGCGCCAGCAGCCAAGATTGGCGGGGGTTGACTGAAGCTTTCTTT
>TRBV10-2|14|-|-|TRBJ2-7
CASSNGGSSYEQYF
TGCGCCAGCAGTAATGGCGGTTCCTCCTACGAGCAGTACTTC
>TRBV3-1/TRBV3-2|17|TRBD2|-|TRBJ2-1
CASSRPFGLAGHNEQFF
TGTGCCAGCAGCCGACCCTTTGGACTAGCGGGGCACAATGAGCAGTTCTTC
>TRBV5-1|12|-|-|TRBJ1-2
CASRQDSYGYTF
TGCGCCAGCAGACAGGACAGCTATGGCTACACCTTC
>TRBV9|16|TRBD1|-|TRBJ2-5
CASSTRDRGIEETQYF
TGTGCCAGCAGCACCCGGGACAGGGGGATTGAGGAGACCCAGTACTTC
>TRBV25-1|17|-|-|TRBJ1-4
CASSEYEGSTTNEKLFF
TGTGCCAGCAGTGAATATGAGGGCAGCACAACTAATGAAAAACTGTTTTTT
>TRBV5-1|14|-|-|TRBJ2-7
CASNLAGPSYEQYF
TGCGCCAGCAACCTGGCGGGCCCGTCGTACGAGCAGTACTTC
>TRBV5-1|15|TRBD1|-|TRBJ1-1
CASSQAAGGYTEAFF
TGCGCCAGCAGCCAGGCGGCAGGGGGTTACACTGAAGCTTTCTTT
>TRBV7-3|15|-|-|TRBJ2-6
CASSPGKSGANVLTF
TGTGCCAGCAGCCCAGGGAAGTCTGGGGCCAACGTCCTGACTTTC
>TRBV19|14|-|-|TRBJ1-4
CASSPTEDHEKLFF
TGTGCCAGTAGCCCGACAGAAGATCATGAAAAACTGTTTTTT
>TRBV21-1|16|-|-|TRBJ2-1
CASSKGLGTGGNEQFF
TGTGCCAGCAGCAAAGGGCTGGGGACAGGGGGAAATGAGCAGTTCTTC
>TRBV7-3|13|-|-|TRBJ1-1
CASSPTQGTEAFF
TGTGCCAGCAGCCCGACACAGGGTACTGAAGCTTTCTTT
>TRBV19|14|-|-|TRBJ2-3
CASSILGETDTQYF
TGTGCCAGTAGTATCCTGGGAGAGACAGATACGCAGTATTTT
>TRBV28|15|-|-|TRBJ1-5
CASSFGDDSNQPQHF
TGTGCCAGCAGTTTTGGAGATGATAGCAATCAGCCCCAGCATTTT
>TRBV6-5|15|-|once|TRBJ2-7
CASSPTATPTYEQYF
TGTGCCAGCAGCCCGACAGCTACTCCCACCTACGAGCAGTACTTC
>TRBV4-1|21|TRBD1|-|TRBJ1-5
CASSQVFVSPPDREDFQPQHF
TGCGCCAGCAGCCAAGTTTTTGTGAGTCCCCCGGACAGGGAAGATTTTCAGCCCCAGCATTTT
>TRBV5-1|17|TRBD1|-|TRBJ1-2
CASSPTKKTGGAEGYTF
TGCGCCAGCAGCCCCACTAAGAAAACAGGGGGCGCCGAAGGCTACACCTTC
>TRBV10-2|15|TRBD1|-|TRBJ1-2
CASSESGTGSDGYTF
TGCGCCAGCAGTGAGTCCGGGACAGGTTCCGATGGCTACACCTTC
>TRBV24-1|15|-|once|TRBJ2-1
CATSDRRSSYNEQFF
TGTGCCACCAGCGACAGAAGAAGCTCCTACAATGAGCAGTTCTTC
>TRBV11-3|13|-|-|TRBJ2-5
CASSLNTQETQYF
TGTGCCAGCAGCTTGAACACCCAAGAGACCCAGTACTTC
>TRBV5-1|16|TRBD1|-|TRBJ1-1
CASMGRGGAGNTEAFF
TGCGCCAGCATGGGCCGAGGGGGCGCAGGGAACACTGAAGCTTTCTTT
>TRBV11-1|16|-|-|TRBJ2-4
CASSVGGALAKNIQYF
TGTGCCAGCAGCGTCGGAGGAGCTTTGGCCAAAAACATTCAGTACTTC
>TRBV9|13|-|-|TRBJ2-5
CASSAGQKETQYF
TGTGCCAGCAGCGCCGGACAGAAAGAGACCCAGTACTTC
>TRBV19|13|-|-|TRBJ2-3
CASKGRSTDTQYF
TGTGCCAGTAAGGGGCGTAGCACAGATACGCAGTATTTT
>TRBV10-3|15|-|-|TRBJ2-3
CAIRSDTSSTDTQYF
TGTGCCATCAGGTCTGACACATCTAGCACAGATACGCAGTATTTT
>TRBV19|15|-|-|TRBJ1-5
CASQTGVGSNQPQHF
TGTGCCAGTCAAACGGGTGTGGGTAGCAATCAGCCCCAGCATTTT
>TRBV11-2|15|TRBD1|-|TRBJ2-7
CASSVRDRGPYEQYF
TGTGCCAGCAGCGTCCGGGACAGGGGACCCTACGAGCAGTACTTC
>TRBV5-5|17|TRBD2|-|TRBJ2-3
CASSSNRGRGGADTQYF
TGTGCCAGCAGCTCTAACCGAGGGCGGGGGGGCGCGGATACGCAGTATTTT
>TRBV14|16|TRBD1|-|TRBJ1-3
CASSQGQGAKGNTIYF
TGTGCCAGCAGCCAAGGACAGGGGGCGAAAGGAAACACCATATATTTT
>TRBV7-2|12|TRBD1|-|TRBJ2-7
CASSFDRAQQYF
TGTGCCAGCAGCTTTGACAGGGCACAGCAGTACTTC
>TRBV12-5|15|TRBD1|-|TRBJ2-3
CANATTGGRTDTQYF
TGTGCTAATGCCACGACAGGGGGTAGGACAGATACGCAGTATTTT
>TRBV2|15|-|-|TRBJ2-7
CASENWGLRTYEQYF
TGTGCCAGCGAGAATTGGGGACTTCGAACCTACGAGCAGTACTTC
>TRBV6-5|13|-|-|TRBJ2-5
CASSSGFGETQYF
TGTGCCAGCTCCTCAGGGTTCGGAGAGACCCAGTACTTC
>TRBV11-2|13|TRBD1|-|TRBJ1-2
CASSLDRAYGYTF
TGTGCCAGCAGCCTAGACAGGGCTTATGGCTACACCTTC
>TRBV10-2|13|-|-|TRBJ2-3
CASRGTSTDTQYF
TGCGCCAGCAGAGGGACTAGCACAGATACGCAGTATTTT
>TRBV3-1/TRBV3-2|15|-|few|TRBJ1-1
CASSRRGSGNTEAFF
TGTGCCAGCAGCCGCAGGGGCTCAGGGAACACTGAAGCTTTCTTT
>TRBV10-3|18|TRBD1|-|TRBJ1-6
CAISESGTGLRGNSPLHF
TGTGCCATCAGTGAGTCCGGGACAGGGTTGAGGGGTAATTCACCCCTCCACTTT
>TRBV4-1|17|TRBD1|-|TRBJ1-2
CASSQEGQGWVGYGYTF
TGCGCCAGCAGCCAAGAAGGACAGGGATGGGTAGGGTATGGCTACACCTTC
>TRBV24-1|15|TRBD2|once|TRBJ2-3
CATSDQAGGQRTQYF
TGTGCCACCAGTGACCAAGCGGGGGGGCAAAGAACGCAGTATTTT
>TRBV14|11|-|-|TRBJ1-5
CASSHTRPQHF
TGTGCCAGCAGCCATACTCGGCCCCAGCATTTT
>TRBV3-1/TRBV3-2|15|TRBD1|-|TRBJ2-3
CASSRPGQGPDTQYF
TGTGCCAGCAGCCGTCCAGGACAGGGACCAGATACGCAGTATTTT
>TRBV6-1|15|-|-|TRBJ1-5
CASSEFGRDNQPQHF
TGTGCCAGCAGTGAATTCGGCAGGGATAATCAGCCCCAGCATTTT
>TRBV10-1|13|-|-|TRBJ2-2
CASSESGTGELFF
TGCGCCAGCAGTGAATCGGGCACCGGGGAGCTGTTTTTT
>TRBV6-2/TRBV6-3|15|TRBD1|-|TRBJ1-1
CASSSDRAGYTEAFF
TGTGCCAGCAGTAGCGACAGGGCCGGGTACACTGAAGCTTTCTTT
>TRBV5-1|15|-|-|TRBJ1-1
CASSGSRRSNTEAFF
TGCGCCAGCAGCGGATCCAGACGGAGTAACACTGAAGCTTTCTTT
>TRBV2|15|TRBD1|-|TRBJ1-5
CASSTGQEYNQPQHF
TGTGCCAGCAGCACTGGACAGGAGTACAATCAGCCCCAGCATTTT
>TRBV29-1|13|TRBD1|-|TRBJ1-3
CSVRRDRGSTIYF
TGCAGCGTTAGGCGGGACAGGGGTTCCACCATATATTTT
>TRBV2|21|TRBD2|-|TRBJ2-3
CASSETGVRLTSGGLTDTQYF
TGTGCCAGCAGTGAAACGGGGGTTAGGTTGACTAGCGGGGGCCTCACAGATACGCAGTATTTT
>TRBV5-1|16|TRBD1|-|TRBJ1-2
CASSAIADLTGDGYTF
TGCGCCAGCAGCGCGATCGCCGACCTGACAGGGGATGGCTACACCTTC
>TRBV7-9|14|TRBD1|-|TRBJ1-2
CASSLRGQGDGYTF
TGTGCCAGCAGCCTACGGGGACAGGGGGATGGCTACACCTTC
>TRBV30|12|-|-|TRBJ2-5
CAWSGGQETQYF
TGTGCCTGGAGCGGAGGACAAGAGACCCAGTACTTC